This TCR beta chain was retrieved from a study of cytomegalovirus exposure and HLA in healthy donors. 13 Jbeta primers and 60 Vbeta primers were used for the PCR. TCRdb's copy holds only in-frame clones and misses some; the assay was immunoSEQ multiplex PCR. This sample contains some 76,000 clones. Whereas donors were nominally healthy upon sampling, unrecorded immune exposures were probable. This CDR3 has 12 residues. CDR1 and CDR2 from the germline V gene are SGHAT and FQNNGV. Losses at the gene ends were 4 bases for V and 9 bases for J; bases not matched to a gene: 5. Turning to this clone: What it recognizes is unknown.

Study-wide points: A link between a missense DCLRE1C variant and TCR beta V- and J-gene trimming emerged from a later analysis. A later analysis linked more than 15,000 TCR beta sequences to HLA alleles at 0.05 false discovery rate.

V usage is TRBV11-2 and J usage is TRBJ1-1; the match to TRBD1 covers 7 bases. The receptor was derived from a female donor in good health and CMV-seropositive. The sequenced sample was PBMCs. The CDR3 region has the DNA TGTGCCAGCAGCTCATCAGGGGGAAAAGCTTTCTTT. Amino acid sequence: CASSSSGGKAFF. The whole variable domain, filled in from reference TRBV11-2 and TRBJ1-1, reads EAGVAQSPRYKIIEKRQSVAFWCNPISGHATLYWYQQILGQGPKLLIQFQNNGVVDDSQLPKDRFSAERLKGVDSTLKIQPAKLEDSAVYLCASSSSGGKAFFGQGTRLTVV.